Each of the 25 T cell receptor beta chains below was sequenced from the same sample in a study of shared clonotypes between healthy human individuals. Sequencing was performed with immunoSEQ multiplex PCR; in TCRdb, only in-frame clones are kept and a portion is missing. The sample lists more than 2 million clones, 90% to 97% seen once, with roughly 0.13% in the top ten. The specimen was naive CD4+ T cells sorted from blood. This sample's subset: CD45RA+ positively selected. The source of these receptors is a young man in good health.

CDR3 sequence (DNA): TGTGCCATGAGCGGGGGGGCCATTGCATTAGATACGCAGTATTTT. Translation: CAMSGGAIALDTQYF. The chain is built from TRBV10-3 and TRBJ2-3; 10 bases agree with TRBD2. There are 15 residues in the CDR3. Per germline, CDR1 ENHRY and CDR2 SYGVKD. V gave up 9 bases and J gave up 5 bases; unmatched junction bases: 11.

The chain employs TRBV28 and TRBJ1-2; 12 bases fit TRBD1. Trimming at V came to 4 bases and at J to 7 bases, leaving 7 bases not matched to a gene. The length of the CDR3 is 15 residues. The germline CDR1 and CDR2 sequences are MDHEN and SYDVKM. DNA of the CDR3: TGTGCCAGCAGTTCCGGGACAGGGGGCGCCTCTGGCTACACCTTC. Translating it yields CASSSGTGGASGYTF.

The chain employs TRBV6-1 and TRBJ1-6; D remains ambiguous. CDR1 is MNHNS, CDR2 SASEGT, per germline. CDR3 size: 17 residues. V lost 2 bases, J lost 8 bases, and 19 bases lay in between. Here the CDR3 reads CASSELGGEFGYSPLHF. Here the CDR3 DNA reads TGTGCCAGCAGTGAATTGGGTGGCGAGTTTGGTTATTCACCCCTCCACTTT.

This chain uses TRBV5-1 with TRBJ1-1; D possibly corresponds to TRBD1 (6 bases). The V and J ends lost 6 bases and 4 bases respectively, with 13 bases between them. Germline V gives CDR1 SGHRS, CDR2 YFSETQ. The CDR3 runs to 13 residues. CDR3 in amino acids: CASISQGRTEAFF. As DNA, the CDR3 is TGCGCCAGCATCTCACAGGGACGCACTGAAGCTTTCTTT.

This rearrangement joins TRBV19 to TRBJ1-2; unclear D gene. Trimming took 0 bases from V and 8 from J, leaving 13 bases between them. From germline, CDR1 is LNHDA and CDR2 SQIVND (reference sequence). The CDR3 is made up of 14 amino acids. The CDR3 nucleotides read TGTGCCAGTAGTATAGATATGGAAGTCAAGGGCTACACCTTC. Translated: CASSIDMEVKGYTF.

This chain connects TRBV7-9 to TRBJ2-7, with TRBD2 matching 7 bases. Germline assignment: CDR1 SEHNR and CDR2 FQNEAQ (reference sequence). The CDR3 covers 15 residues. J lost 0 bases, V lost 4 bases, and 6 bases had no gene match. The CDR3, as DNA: TGTGCCAGCAGCTACTCGGGGGGTGCCTCCTACGAGCAGTACTTC. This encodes CASSYSGGASYEQYF.

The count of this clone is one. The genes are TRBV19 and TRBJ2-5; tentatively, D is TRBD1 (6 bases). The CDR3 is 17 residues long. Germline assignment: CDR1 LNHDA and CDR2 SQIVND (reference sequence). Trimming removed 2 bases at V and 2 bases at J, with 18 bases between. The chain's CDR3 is CASSITVSRGGQETQYF. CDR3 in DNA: TGTGCCAGTAGTATAACGGTCTCAAGAGGGGGTCAAGAGACCCAGTACTTC.

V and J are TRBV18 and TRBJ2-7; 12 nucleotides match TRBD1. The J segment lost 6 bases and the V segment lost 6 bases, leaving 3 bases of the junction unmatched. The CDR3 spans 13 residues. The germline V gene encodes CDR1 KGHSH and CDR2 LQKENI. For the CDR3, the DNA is TGTGCCAGCTCGAGGGACAGGGGGCGCGAGCAGTACTTC. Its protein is CASSRDRGREQYF.

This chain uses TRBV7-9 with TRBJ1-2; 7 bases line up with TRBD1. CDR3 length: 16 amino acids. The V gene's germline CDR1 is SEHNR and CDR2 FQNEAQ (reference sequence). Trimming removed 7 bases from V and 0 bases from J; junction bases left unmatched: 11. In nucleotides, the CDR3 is TGTGCCAGCACCTTCTCCGGGACAGCCGCTAACTATGGCTACACCTTC. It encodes CASTFSGTAANYGYTF.

This chain's CDR3 is CASSPMTSGSADTQYF. The CDR3 nucleotides are TGTGCCAGCAGCCCGATGACTAGCGGGAGTGCAGATACGCAGTATTTT. The V call is TRBV7-8, the J call TRBJ2-3; TRBD2 aligns across 12 bases. Trimming at V came to 5 bases and at J to 4 bases, leaving 7 bases not matched to a gene. The CDR3 totals 16 residues. CDR1 SGHVS and CDR2 FQNEAQ come from the germline V gene.

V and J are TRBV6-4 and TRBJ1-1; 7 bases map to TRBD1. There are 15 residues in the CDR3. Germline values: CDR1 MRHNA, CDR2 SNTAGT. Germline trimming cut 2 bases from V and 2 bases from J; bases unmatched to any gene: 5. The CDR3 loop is CASSDTGAPNTEAFF. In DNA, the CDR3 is TGTGCCAGCAGTGACACAGGGGCACCAAACACTGAAGCTTTCTTT.

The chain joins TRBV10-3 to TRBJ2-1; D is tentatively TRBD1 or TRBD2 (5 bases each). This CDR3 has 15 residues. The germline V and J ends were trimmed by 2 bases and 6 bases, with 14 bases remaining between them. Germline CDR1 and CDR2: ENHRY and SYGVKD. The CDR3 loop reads CAISESGPGGNEQFF. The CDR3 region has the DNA TGTGCCATCAGTGAGAGCGGACCTGGGGGCAATGAGCAGTTCTTC.

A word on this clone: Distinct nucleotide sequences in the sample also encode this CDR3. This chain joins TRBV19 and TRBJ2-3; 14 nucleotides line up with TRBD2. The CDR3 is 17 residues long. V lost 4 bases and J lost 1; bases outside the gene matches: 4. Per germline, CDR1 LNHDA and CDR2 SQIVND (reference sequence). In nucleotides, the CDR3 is TGTGCCAGTAGTACGCCGGGACTAGCGGGAGGCACAGATACGCAGTATTTT. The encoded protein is CASSTPGLAGGTDTQYF.

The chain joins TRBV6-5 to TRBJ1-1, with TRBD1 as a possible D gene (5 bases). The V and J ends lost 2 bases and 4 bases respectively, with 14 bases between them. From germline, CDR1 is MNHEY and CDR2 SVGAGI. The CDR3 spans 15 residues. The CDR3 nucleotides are TGTGCCAGCAGTTACATGGAGGGGCGAATCACTGAAGCTTTCTTT. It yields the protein CASSYMEGRITEAFF.

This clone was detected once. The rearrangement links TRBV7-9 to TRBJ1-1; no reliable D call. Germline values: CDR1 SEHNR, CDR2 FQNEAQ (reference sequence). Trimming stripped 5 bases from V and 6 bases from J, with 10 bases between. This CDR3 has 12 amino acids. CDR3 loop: CASSLKLSEAFF. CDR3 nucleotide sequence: TGTGCCAGCAGCCTTAAATTGTCTGAAGCTTTCTTT.

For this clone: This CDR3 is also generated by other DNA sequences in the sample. CDR3: CAIRDRDTEAFF. CDR3 in DNA: TGTGCCATACGGGACAGGGACACTGAAGCTTTCTTT. The V call is TRBV10-3, the J call TRBJ1-1; 9 bases map to TRBD1. CDR3 length: 12 residues. Looked up from germline, CDR1 is ENHRY and CDR2 is SYGVKD. V lost 9 bases to trimming and J lost 3 bases; unmatched junction nucleotides: 2.

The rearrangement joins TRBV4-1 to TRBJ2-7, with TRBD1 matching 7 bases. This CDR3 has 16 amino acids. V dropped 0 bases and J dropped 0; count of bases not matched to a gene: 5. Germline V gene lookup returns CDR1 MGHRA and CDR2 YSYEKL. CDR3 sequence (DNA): TGCGCCAGCAGCCAAGATCCAGGGGGAAGCTCCTACGAGCAGTACTTC. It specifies CASSQDPGGSSYEQYF.

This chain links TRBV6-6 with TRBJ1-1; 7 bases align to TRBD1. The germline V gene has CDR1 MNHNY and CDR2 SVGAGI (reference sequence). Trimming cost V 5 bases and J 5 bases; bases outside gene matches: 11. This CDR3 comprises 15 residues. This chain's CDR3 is CASSPTEGAGTEAFF. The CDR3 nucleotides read TGTGCCAGCAGTCCCACGGAGGGGGCAGGAACTGAAGCTTTCTTT.

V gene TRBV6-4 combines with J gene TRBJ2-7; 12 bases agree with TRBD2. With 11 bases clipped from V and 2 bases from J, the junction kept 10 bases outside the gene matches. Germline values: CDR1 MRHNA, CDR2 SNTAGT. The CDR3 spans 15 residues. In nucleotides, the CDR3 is TGTGCCGACGGGACTAGCGGGCACAACACCTACGAGCAGTACTTC. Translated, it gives CADGTSGHNTYEQYF.

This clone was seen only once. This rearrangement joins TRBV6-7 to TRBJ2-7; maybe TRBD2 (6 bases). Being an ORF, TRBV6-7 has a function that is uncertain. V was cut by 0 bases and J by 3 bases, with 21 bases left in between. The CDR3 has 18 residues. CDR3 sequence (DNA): TGTGCCAGCAGTTACTCGAGCCGGGCGGGCGGGAACATCTACGAGCAGTACTTC. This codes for CASSYSSRAGGNIYEQYF.

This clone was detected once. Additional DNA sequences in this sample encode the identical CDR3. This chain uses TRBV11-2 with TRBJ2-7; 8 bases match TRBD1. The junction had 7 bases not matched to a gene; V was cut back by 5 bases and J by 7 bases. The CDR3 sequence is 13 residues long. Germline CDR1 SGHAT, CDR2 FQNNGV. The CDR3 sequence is CASSVGQGYEQYF. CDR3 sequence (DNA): TGTGCCAGCAGCGTAGGACAGGGTTATGAGCAGTACTTC.

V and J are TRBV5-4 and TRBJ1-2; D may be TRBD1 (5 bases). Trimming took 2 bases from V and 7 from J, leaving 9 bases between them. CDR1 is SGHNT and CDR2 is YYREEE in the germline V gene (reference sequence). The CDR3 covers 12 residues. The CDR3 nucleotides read TGTGCCAGCAGCTTCTCAGGGTCTGGCTACACCTTC. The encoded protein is CASSFSGSGYTF.

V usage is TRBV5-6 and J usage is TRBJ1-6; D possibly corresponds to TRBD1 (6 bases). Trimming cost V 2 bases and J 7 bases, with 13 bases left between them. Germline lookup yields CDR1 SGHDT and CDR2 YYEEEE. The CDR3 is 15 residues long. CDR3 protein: CASSFGGRANSPLHF. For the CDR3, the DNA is TGTGCCAGCAGCTTTGGGGGCAGGGCCAATTCACCCCTCCACTTT.

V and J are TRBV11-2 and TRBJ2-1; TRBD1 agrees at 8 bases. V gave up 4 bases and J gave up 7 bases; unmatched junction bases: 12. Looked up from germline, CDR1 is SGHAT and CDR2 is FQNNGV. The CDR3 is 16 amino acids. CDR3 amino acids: CASSSLRGQVRNEQFF. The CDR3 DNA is TGTGCCAGCAGCTCCCTCCGGGGACAGGTGAGGAATGAGCAGTTCTTC.

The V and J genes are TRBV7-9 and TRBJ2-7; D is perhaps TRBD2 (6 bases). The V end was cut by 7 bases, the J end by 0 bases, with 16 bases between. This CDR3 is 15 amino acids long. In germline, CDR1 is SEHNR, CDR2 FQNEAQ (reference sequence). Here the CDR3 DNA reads TGTGCCAGCACCCCACCGGGGAGGAGCTCCTACGAGCAGTACTTC. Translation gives CASTPPGRSSYEQYF.